A single sample gave rise to the 32 T cell receptor beta chains below, sequenced in a study of regulatory T cells in long-lasting Graves disease. Arm-PCR of CDR3 regions with iRepertoire HTBI primers generated TCR beta libraries. TCRdb called the multiplex PCR reads again in MiXCR, with one record for every CDR3 protein. In the table there are roughly 450,000 distinct CDR3 sequences, less than 25% of which are singletons. Time point of the sample: persistent/refractory GD, antithyroid drugs over 5 years with positive TRAb. Construction of the TCR library relied on RNA isolated from PBMCs. The sample consisted of peripheral blood mononuclear cells (PBMCs), taken when the disease was refractory, from a patient treated with antithyroid drugs. The source of these receptors is a female donor with Graves disease.

Ten or more counts support this clonotype. J is TRBJ2-7 and V is TRBV5-6; 10 positions match TRBD2. The CDR3 is 15 residues long. From germline, CDR1 is SGHDT and CDR2 YYEEEE. V lost 0 bases to trimming and J lost 5 bases; unmatched junction nucleotides: 5. Here the CDR3 DNA reads TGTGCCAGCAGCTTGGAACTAGCGGGAAGGCACGAGCAGTACTTC. Translating it yields CASSLELAGRHEQYF.

The table lists this clonotype with many counts. This chain links TRBV15 with TRBJ2-7; 7 bases map to TRBD2. Germline V gene lookup returns CDR1 LNHNV and CDR2 YYDKDF (reference sequence). The CDR3 consists of 16 residues. V lost 1 base and J lost 0; bases outside the gene matches: 6. In DNA, the CDR3 is TGTGCCACCAGCAGAGCGCGGGACTACAGCTCCTACGAGCAGTACTTC. Residues: CATSRARDYSSYEQYF.

The table lists this clonotype with many counts. The chain is built from TRBV11-2 and TRBJ1-6; D is uncertain. V was pared by 2 bases and J by 9 bases, with 11 bases between. The CDR3 is 14 residues long. Per germline, CDR1 SGHAT and CDR2 FQNNGV. The chain's CDR3 is CASSLLVGASPLHF. The CDR3 DNA follows: TGTGCCAGCAGCTTACTAGTTGGTGCTTCACCCCTCCACTTT.

This clonotype was picked up many times. The rearrangement joins TRBV6-1 to TRBJ1-5; possible D gene TRBD1, 5 bases. Germline values: CDR1 MNHNS, CDR2 SASEGT. V was shortened by 6 bases and J by 9 bases, with 18 bases between the two germline ends. The CDR3 length is 14 residues. The CDR3 bases are TGTGCCAGCAGACCCCAGACAGCCTTAGGGCCCCAGCATTTT. Residues: CASRPQTALGPQHF.

The gene calls are TRBV7-2 and TRBJ2-3; 10 bases map to TRBD2. Germline V gene lookup returns CDR1 SGHTA and CDR2 FQGNSA. The V and J ends lost 6 bases and 3 bases, in that order; junction bases with no gene match: 6. The CDR3 is 15 amino acids. As DNA, the CDR3 is TGTGCCAGCAGGGATAGCGGGAGGTTGACAGATACGCAGTATTTT. Protein: CASRDSGRLTDTQYF.

This clonotype was counted at least ten times. This chain uses TRBV28 with TRBJ1-4, with 10 bases that match TRBD1. V gave up 6 bases and J gave up 0 bases; unmatched junction bases: 4. Germline V gene data show CDR1 as MDHEN and CDR2 as SYDVKM. CDR3 length equals 16 residues. CDR3 region: CASSGQGGATNEKLFF. The CDR3 DNA is TGTGCCAGCAGCGGACAGGGGGGTGCAACTAATGAAAAACTGTTTTTT.

The V gene is TRBV9, the J gene TRBJ2-7; 8 bases are shared with TRBD1. The CDR3 has 14 amino acids. With V trimmed by 1 base and J by 6 bases, 6 bases remained unmatched. Germline CDR1 reads SGDLS; CDR2 reads YYNGEE. Here the CDR3 reads CASSVTGGTLEQYF. The DNA for the CDR3 is TGTGCCAGCAGCGTAACAGGGGGTACGCTCGAGCAGTACTTC.

This chain connects TRBV7-3 to TRBJ2-7, with 9 bases fitting TRBD1. V was clipped by 5 bases and J by 5 bases; unmatched bases: 7. The CDR3 is 14 amino acids. Germline V lookup: CDR1 SGHTA, CDR2 FQGTGA. CDR3 DNA: TGTGCCAGCAGCCCCGGGACAGGGCACCACGAGCAGTACTTC. Protein sequence: CASSPGTGHHEQYF.

This clonotype occurred many times. This chain uses TRBV19 with TRBJ1-1; D possibly corresponds to TRBD1 (6 bases). The CDR3 sequence is 14 residues long. From germline, CDR1 is LNHDA and CDR2 SQIVND (reference sequence). Trimming took off 9 bases at V and 3 bases at J, with 17 bases between the two ends. The CDR3 DNA reads TGTGCCAGCGTTCGAGGGGGTTACGACACTGAAGCTTTCTTT. Translated: CASVRGGYDTEAFF.

The sample holds many counts of this clonotype. CDR3 sequence: CASSLTLEYEQYF. CDR3 in DNA: TGTGCCAGCAGCTTGACGCTAGAGTACGAGCAGTACTTC. The rearrangement links TRBV11-2 to TRBJ2-7; D gene ambiguous. There are 13 residues in the CDR3. V was cut by 3 bases and J by 4 bases, with 10 bases left in between. CDR1 is SGHAT, CDR2 FQNNGV, per germline. The whole variable domain, filled in from reference TRBV11-2 and TRBJ2-7, reads EAGVAQSPRYKIIEKRQSVAFWCNPISGHATLYWYQQILGQGPKLLIQFQNNGVVDDSQLPKDRFSAERLKGVDSTLKIQPAKLEDSAVYLCASSLTLEYEQYFGPGTRLTVT.

The chain carries TRBV29-1 and TRBJ1-2; D unresolved. The CDR3 runs to 12 residues. With 3 bases removed from V and 4 bases from J, the gap between germline ends came to 9 bases. In germline, CDR1 is SQVTM, CDR2 ANQGSEA. The CDR3 is CSVDLGGYGYTF. As DNA, the CDR3 is TGCAGCGTTGATCTCGGTGGCTATGGCTACACCTTC. The full variable domain, completed using reference TRBV29-1 and TRBJ1-2, is SAVISQKPSRDICQRGTSLTIQCQVDSQVTMMFWYRQQPGQSLTLIATANQGSEATYESGFVIDKFPISRPNLTFSTLTVSNMSPEDSSIYLCSVDLGGYGYTFGSGTRLTVV.

This clonotype was seen at least ten times. The rearrangement joins TRBV29-1 to TRBJ2-5, with D possibly TRBD1 on 6 matching bases. The CDR3 runs to 12 residues. Germline V lookup: CDR1 SQVTM, CDR2 ANQGSEA. The germline V and J ends were trimmed by 5 bases and 5 bases, with 12 bases remaining between them. CDR3 residues: CSVYGQRETQYF. DNA of the CDR3: TGCAGCGTTTATGGACAGAGGGAGACCCAGTACTTC.

The rearrangement uses TRBV4-2 and TRBJ2-7; tentatively, D is TRBD2 (6 bases). V gave up 4 bases and J gave up 0 bases, with 13 bases separating them. This CDR3 spans 15 amino acids. Germline V gene sequence: CDR1 LGHNA, CDR2 YNFKEQ. In DNA, the CDR3 is TGTGCCAGCAGCCCCCGTGGGGGGAGCTCCTACGAGCAGTACTTC. It is translated as CASSPRGGSSYEQYF.

This clonotype was seen a handful of times. This rearrangement joins TRBV13 to TRBJ2-2; D possibly corresponds to TRBD2 (6 bases). CDR1 PRHDT and CDR2 FYEKMQ come from the germline V gene (reference sequence). The CDR3 is 17 residues long. Trimming shortened V by 5 bases and J by 7 bases, and 23 bases separated the two germline ends. The CDR3: CASSLTSFGERGGELFF. CDR3 DNA sequence: TGTGCCAGCAGCCTGACTAGTTTCGGGGAGAGGGGCGGGGAGCTGTTTTTT.

The chain combines TRBV27 with TRBJ2-1, with TRBD2 matching over 8 bases. V dropped 10 bases and J dropped 4; count of bases not matched to a gene: 12. The length of the CDR3 is 15 residues. Germline assignment: CDR1 MNHEY and CDR2 SMNVEV (reference sequence). CDR3 sequence (DNA): TGTGCCACCTCAATTGGACTAGCTCCGTACAATGAGCAGTTCTTC. Translating it yields CATSIGLAPYNEQFF.

This clonotype was counted between two and nine times. The chain employs TRBV20-1 and TRBJ1-1; 8 bases agree with TRBD1. Germline V gives CDR1 DFQATT, CDR2 SNEGSKA (reference sequence). The ends lost 0 bases at V and 0 bases at J; junction bases unmatched: 6. This CDR3 comprises 16 residues. The CDR3 DNA sequence: TGCAGTGCTAGAGATTCAGCAGGGGGCATGAACACTGAAGCTTTCTTT. Translation: CSARDSAGGMNTEAFF.

The chain is built from TRBV6-1 and TRBJ1-5; possibly TRBD1 for D (6 bases). CDR1 and CDR2 (germline): MNHNS, SASEGT. CDR3 length: 15 residues. V gave up 5 bases and J gave up 2 bases, with 13 bases separating them. CDR3 sequence reads: CASSQQGGGNQPQHF. In DNA form, the CDR3 reads TGTGCCAGCAGTCAGCAAGGGGGGGGCAATCAGCCCCAGCATTTT.

The V and J genes are TRBV13 and TRBJ2-2; the match to TRBD2 covers 8 bases. The germline V gene has CDR1 PRHDT and CDR2 FYEKMQ (reference sequence). CDR3 size: 18 residues. With 5 bases clipped from V and 7 bases from J, the junction kept 18 bases outside the gene matches. CDR3 sequence: CASSPENPGLEKNGELFF. The CDR3 DNA follows: TGTGCCAGCAGCCCCGAAAATCCGGGACTAGAAAAAAACGGGGAGCTGTTTTTT.

Concerning this clonotype itself: One end of the junction does not line up with germline, which may come from a read error. This sequence joins TRBV5-1 and TRBJ2-2; weak D call: TRBD2 (6 bases). Germline V lookup: CDR1 SGHRS, CDR2 YFSETQ. There are 13 residues in the CDR3. The CDR3 loop is CASSLAWDGGLFF. The CDR3 region has the DNA TGCGCCAGCAGCTTGGCTTGGGACGGGGGGCTGTTTTTT.

In this sample, this clonotype turned up many times. The CDR3 DNA is TGTGCCAGCAGCACGGATGGAGGTCCATCCTCCTACGAGCAGTACTTC. Translated, it gives CASSTDGGPSSYEQYF. V usage is TRBV27 and J usage is TRBJ2-7; possible D gene TRBD2, 5 bases. The CDR3 consists of 16 residues. V lost 6 bases and J 0 bases, leaving 18 bases between the germline ends. Germline V gives CDR1 MNHEY, CDR2 SMNVEV (reference sequence).

J is TRBJ2-7 and V is TRBV6-1; 8 bases are a match to TRBD1. CDR3 length: 18 residues. Germline V gives CDR1 MNHNS, CDR2 SASEGT. Losses at the gene ends were 8 bases for V and 1 base for J; bases not matched to a gene: 19. The CDR3 is CASGPVFTGGKQSYEQYF. The CDR3 DNA reads TGTGCCAGCGGCCCTGTTTTTACAGGGGGAAAGCAATCCTACGAGCAGTACTTC.

V gene TRBV6-5 combines with J gene TRBJ1-5; no firm D call. The CDR3 length is 14 residues. From germline, CDR1 is MNHEY and CDR2 SVGAGI. The V end was cut by 4 bases, the J end by 2 bases, with 9 bases between. The CDR3 DNA sequence: TGTGCCAGCAGTTCTATTGGAGGCAATCAGCCCCAGCATTTT. This sequence encodes CASSSIGGNQPQHF.

In its sample, this clonotype was seen many times. The chain combines TRBV2 with TRBJ1-2, with a tentative D call TRBD1 (5 bases). The germline gives CDR1 SNHLY, CDR2 FYNNEI. V was trimmed by 4 bases and J by 8 bases, leaving 20 bases between them. CDR3 length: 15 residues. The CDR3 DNA reads as TGTGCCAGCAGTGCCGGACCCGGGGCGCCCCGCGGCTACACCTTC. Amino acid sequence: CASSAGPGAPRGYTF.

Ten or more counts support this clonotype. The V gene is TRBV5-1, the J gene TRBJ1-1; D is perhaps TRBD1 (5 bases). Trimming pared 7 bases from V and 0 bases from J, leaving 13 bases between. The CDR3 totals 14 residues. Germline CDR1 and CDR2: SGHRS and YFSETQ. CDR3 sequence: CASRSRAMNTEAFF. Written as DNA, the CDR3 is TGCGCCAGCCGTTCCAGGGCCATGAACACTGAAGCTTTCTTT.

This chain joins TRBV28 and TRBJ2-2; a weak D match, TRBD2 (5 bases). V gave up 5 bases and J gave up 3 bases, with 13 bases separating them. Germline CDR1 MDHEN, CDR2 SYDVKM. The CDR3 runs to 15 residues. DNA of the CDR3: TGTGCCAGCAGTGAGACGGGAACCTACACCGGGGAGCTGTTTTTT. The encoded protein is CASSETGTYTGELFF.

This clonotype was recorded a few times. The chain couples TRBV28 to TRBJ2-6; D perhaps matches TRBD1 (6 bases). This CDR3 contains 17 residues. The germline gives CDR1 MDHEN, CDR2 SYDVKM. Trimming stripped 1 base from V and 0 bases from J, with 10 bases between. The CDR3 coding sequence is TGTGCCAGCAGTTTATACAGGGCAAGCTCTGGGGCCAACGTCCTGACTTTC. The encoded protein is CASSLYRASSGANVLTF.

The chain recombines TRBV30 with TRBJ2-3; a possible D gene is TRBD2 (5 bases). CDR1 GTSNPN and CDR2 SVGIG come from the germline V gene (reference sequence). The CDR3 loop spans 15 amino acids. The V end lost 0 bases, the J end lost 0 bases, and 10 bases lay between the germline ends. This chain's CDR3 is CAWSVGAPSTDTQYF. CDR3 DNA: TGTGCCTGGAGTGTGGGAGCTCCTAGCACAGATACGCAGTATTTT.

This chain connects TRBV10-3 to TRBJ2-2; TRBD1 might be the D (5 bases). This CDR3 comprises 16 residues. Looked up from germline, CDR1 is ENHRY and CDR2 is SYGVKD. V was trimmed by 0 bases and J by 1 base, leaving 9 bases between them. In DNA form, the CDR3 reads TGTGCCATCAGTGAGTCTCGACAGATGAACACCGGGGAGCTGTTTTTT. Its translation is CAISESRQMNTGELFF.

This clonotype was seen a handful of times. The gene calls are TRBV7-6 and TRBJ2-2; D is unclear. The CDR3 is 18 amino acids. Germline V lookup: CDR1 SGHVS, CDR2 FNYEAQ. V lost 1 base, J lost 5 bases, and 20 bases lay in between. In DNA, the CDR3 is TGTGCCAGCAGCTTAGGCCCCTCCGAGCTCATGTCTACCGGGGAGCTGTTTTTT. It yields the protein CASSLGPSELMSTGELFF.

This clonotype was found many times. The chain joins TRBV6-2 or TRBV6-3 to TRBJ1-5; D ambiguous. Germline CDR1 reads MNHEY; CDR2 reads SVGEGT. Trimming stripped 0 bases from V and 2 bases from J, with 5 bases between. The CDR3 contains 14 residues. In DNA, the CDR3 is TGTGCCAGCAGTTACTCAGGCGGCAATCAGCCCCAGCATTTT. This gives the protein CASSYSGGNQPQHF.

The V gene is TRBV28, the J gene TRBJ2-2, with 7 bases identical to TRBD1. Germline V gene data show CDR1 as MDHEN and CDR2 as SYDVKM. With V trimmed by 1 base and J by 5 bases, 7 bases remained unmatched. This CDR3 is built from 16 residues. In DNA, the CDR3 is TGTGCCAGCAGTTTATTACAGGGGTTTTCGACCGGGGAGCTGTTTTTT. Translating it yields CASSLLQGFSTGELFF.

CDR3 in DNA: TGTGCCAGCAGGACCGGGACAGGGTTTTACGAGCAGTACTTC. It is translated as CASRTGTGFYEQYF. The gene calls are TRBV6-1 and TRBJ2-7; 9 bases align to TRBD1. Trimming took 6 bases from V and 4 from J; bases not matched to a gene: 7. This CDR3 has 14 amino acids. The germline gives CDR1 MNHNS, CDR2 SASEGT.